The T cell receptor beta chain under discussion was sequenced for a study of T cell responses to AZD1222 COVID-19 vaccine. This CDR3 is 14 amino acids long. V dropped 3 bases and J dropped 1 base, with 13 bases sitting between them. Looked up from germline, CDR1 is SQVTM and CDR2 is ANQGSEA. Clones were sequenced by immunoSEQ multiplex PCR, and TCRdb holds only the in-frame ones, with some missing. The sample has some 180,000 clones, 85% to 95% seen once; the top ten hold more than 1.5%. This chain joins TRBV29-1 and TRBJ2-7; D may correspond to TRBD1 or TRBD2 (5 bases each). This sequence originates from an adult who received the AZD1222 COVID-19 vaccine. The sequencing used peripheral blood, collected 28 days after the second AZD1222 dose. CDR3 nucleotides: TGCAGCGTTGAGGGGGATACGGGGTCCTACGAGCAGTACTTC. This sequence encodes CSVEGDTGSYEQYF.